The 5 T cell receptor beta chains given below trace back to one sample, sequenced in a study of blood T cell repertoires in COVID-19. Sequencing was performed with immunoSEQ multiplex PCR; in TCRdb, only in-frame clones are kept and a portion is missing. The repertoire includes 110,000 to 150,000 clones, 85% to 90% of them detected once, and around 4.5% sits in the top ten. Sequenced: peripheral blood. All receptors come from a woman in her thirties or forties with acute or convalescent COVID-19.

The chain couples TRBV18 to TRBJ2-7; D might be TRBD2 (6 bases). This CDR3 has 13 residues. The V end lost 6 bases, the J end lost 2 bases, and 11 bases lay between the germline ends. Germline V CDR1 and CDR2: KGHSH, LQKENI. This CDR3 reads CASSGGATYEQYF. CDR3 coding DNA: TGTGCCAGCTCGGGAGGAGCTACCTACGAGCAGTACTTC.

The chain is built from TRBV4-2 and TRBJ1-1; weak D call: TRBD1 (5 bases). The CDR3 loop spans 14 amino acids. The V gene's germline CDR1 is LGHNA and CDR2 YNFKEQ. V was clipped by 0 bases and J by 1 base, with 6 bases between them. In DNA, the CDR3 is TGTGCCAGCAGCCAAGAAGGGGAGAACACTGAAGCTTTCTTT. It encodes CASSQEGENTEAFF.

The rearrangement links TRBV12-3 or TRBV12-4 to TRBJ2-7, with D possibly being TRBD2 (5 bases). Trimming shortened V by 10 bases and J by 9 bases, and 22 bases separated the two germline ends. This CDR3 comprises 13 residues. As DNA, the CDR3 is TGTGCCATCCTGACTGAGGGAAGCTGGGGGCAGTACTTC. It translates to CAILTEGSWGQYF.

For this clone: The same CDR3 arises from other DNA sequences in this sample as well. The V call is TRBV28, the J call TRBJ1-1; maybe TRBD1 (5 bases). Trimming cost V 6 bases and J 5 bases, with 13 bases left between them. This CDR3 spans 13 amino acids. The germline CDR1 and CDR2 sequences are MDHEN and SYDVKM. CDR3 DNA sequence: TGTGCCAGCAGCCCGGGGGGGGGTACTGAAGCTTTCTTT. Its protein is CASSPGGGTEAFF.

The rearrangement joins TRBV19 to TRBJ1-1; 7 bases are a match to TRBD1. Germline CDR1 reads LNHDA; CDR2 reads SQIVND (reference sequence). The V segment lost 5 bases and the J segment 1 base; nucleotides outside the gene matches: 10. The CDR3 loop spans 16 amino acids. CDR3 bases: TGTGCCAGTAGTGCCAGGGGGGCAAGAAGGAACACTGAAGCTTTCTTT. It yields the protein CASSARGARRNTEAFF. Variable domain in full (rest from reference TRBV19 and TRBJ1-1): DGGITQSPKYLFRKEGQNVTLSCEQNLNHDAMYWYRQDPGQGLRLIYYSQIVNDFQKGDIAEGYSVSREKKESFPLTVTSAQKNPTAFYLCASSARGARRNTEAFFGQGTRLTVV.